The 29 T cell receptor beta chains given below trace back to one sample, sequenced in a study of T cells in Graves' hyperthyroidism and ophthalmopathy. What was amplified from RNA transcripts were TCR beta CDR3 regions. A set of HTBI primers served as the primers for a first-round RT-PCR of the TCR CDR3. TCRdb independently ran MiXCR on the multiplex PCR reads; one entry per CDR3 protein. The sample has 250,000 to 300,000 distinct CDR3 sequences, roughly 20% seen once. Sequencing was carried out using blood. Every receptor here comes from a man aged 45-65 years with Graves' ophthalmopathy.

This clonotype was recorded at least ten times. The chain couples TRBV13 to TRBJ1-3; a weak D match, TRBD1 (5 bases). The CDR3 consists of 16 residues. Looked up from germline, CDR1 is PRHDT and CDR2 is FYEKMQ (reference sequence). The V end was cut by 4 bases, the J end by 4 bases, with 17 bases between. CDR3 region: CASSSTVGADGNTIYF. As DNA, the CDR3 is TGTGCCAGCAGCTCGACCGTCGGGGCAGACGGAAACACCATATATTTT.

The chain combines TRBV3-1 with TRBJ2-1; D unclear. There are 15 residues in the CDR3. In germline, CDR1 is LGHDT, CDR2 YNNKEL (reference sequence). Trimming removed 0 bases from V and 1 base from J, with 7 bases in between. CDR3 in DNA: TGTGCCAGCAGCCAAGATACAGCTTCCTACAATGAGCAGTTCTTC. It codes for CASSQDTASYNEQFF.

This clonotype was detected ten times or more. This chain links TRBV5-4 with TRBJ1-1; 8 nucleotides match TRBD1. Trimming removed 4 bases from V and 4 bases from J; junction bases left unmatched: 6. The germline V gene encodes CDR1 SGHNT and CDR2 YYREEE (reference sequence). The CDR3 is 14 amino acids. The CDR3 sequence is CASSQQGVLTEAFF. As DNA, the CDR3 is TGTGCCAGCAGCCAACAGGGGGTCCTCACTGAAGCTTTCTTT.

The chain couples TRBV20-1 to TRBJ2-5; tentatively, D is TRBD1 or TRBD2 (5 bases each). Trimming shortened V by 0 bases and J by 5 bases, and 19 bases separated the two germline ends. CDR3 length: 16 amino acids. CDR1 and CDR2 from the germline V gene are DFQATT and SNEGSKA (reference sequence). Here the CDR3 DNA reads TGCAGTGCTAGAGATTTCGGGACCCATGGCGGGGAGACCCAGTACTTC. The encoded protein is CSARDFGTHGGETQYF.

The table lists this clonotype with many counts. The chain links TRBV7-9 to TRBJ2-2; D is ambiguous. The CDR3 loop spans 13 amino acids. V was clipped by 4 bases and J by 1 base, with 4 bases between them. CDR1 and CDR2 (germline): SEHNR, FQNEAQ (reference sequence). The CDR3 region is CASSYLNTGELFF. The CDR3 DNA follows: TGTGCCAGCAGCTACTTGAACACCGGGGAGCTGTTTTTT.

This clonotype was seen a handful of times. A much larger clone differs by one base, so this may be a read error. This rearrangement joins TRBV20-1 to TRBJ2-7; D gene unclear. The CDR3 consists of 12 residues. CDR1 and CDR2 from the germline V gene are DFQATT and SNEGSKA (reference sequence). V was cut by 3 bases and J by 5 bases, with 11 bases left in between. CDR3 sequence: CSASLDAHEQYF. CDR3 coding DNA: TGCAGTGCTAGTCTAGACGCCCACGAGCAGTACTTC.

V is TRBV7-3 and J is TRBJ2-5, with 12 nucleotides matching TRBD2. J lost 2 bases, V lost 4 bases, and 2 bases had no gene match. CDR1 SGHTA and CDR2 FQGTGA come from the germline V gene. The CDR3 runs to 15 residues. The CDR3 here is CASSSLAGGQETQYF. The CDR3 DNA reads TGTGCCAGCAGCTCCCTAGCGGGAGGGCAAGAGACCCAGTACTTC.

In this sample, this clonotype turned up once. The chain carries TRBV6-1 and TRBJ2-1, with 11 nucleotides matching TRBD2. Germline V CDR1 and CDR2: MNHNS, SASEGT. V shed 8 bases, J shed 6 bases, and the junction held 9 bases outside the gene matches. This CDR3 is built from 15 residues. CDR3 sequence: CASSGIAGGPNEQFF. In DNA, the CDR3 is TGTGCCAGCTCCGGCATAGCGGGAGGGCCCAATGAGCAGTTCTTC.

A word on this clonotype: Relative to the germline gene, one junction end is altered; a read error may explain this. V is TRBV15 and J is TRBJ2-7; possibly TRBD1 for D (5 bases). The CDR3 length is 14 residues. Germline CDR1 LNHNV, CDR2 YYDKDF (reference sequence). Here the CDR3 reads CTTSSAGIPYEQYF. DNA for the CDR3: TGTACCACCAGTTCGGCAGGGATTCCCTACGAGCAGTACTTC. Variable domain in full (rest from reference TRBV15 and TRBJ2-7): DAMVIQNPRYQVTQFGKPVTLSCSQTLNHNVMYWYQQKSSQAPKLLFHYYDKDFNNEADTPDNFQSRRPNTSFCFLDIRSPGLGDTAMYLCTTSSAGIPYEQYFGPGTRLTVT.

The CDR3 is CASSTILFGNETSTDTQYF. CDR3 sequence (DNA): TGTGCCAGTAGTACTATCCTATTCGGGAATGAGACTAGCACAGATACGCAGTATTTT. This chain uses TRBV19 with TRBJ2-3, with D tentatively TRBD2 (5 bases). This CDR3 comprises 19 residues. From germline, CDR1 is LNHDA and CDR2 SQIVND (reference sequence). The V gene lost 4 bases and the J gene lost 0 bases, with 23 bases spanning the gap.

This clonotype has a count of ten or more. This chain uses TRBV2 with TRBJ1-1; tentative D call: TRBD1 (6 bases). The CDR3 contains 14 residues. Germline assignment: CDR1 SNHLY and CDR2 FYNNEI. Deletions cut 5 bases from V and 2 bases from J, with 12 bases between. The DNA of the CDR3 is TGTGCCAGCAGTCCCGGGGGCATAAACACTGAAGCTTTCTTT. This encodes CASSPGGINTEAFF.

This clonotype has a count of ten or more. This chain links TRBV20-1 with TRBJ1-5, with TRBD1 as a possible D gene (5 bases). Trimming shortened V by 3 bases and J by 6 bases, and 24 bases separated the two germline ends. CDR1 and CDR2 from the germline V gene are DFQATT and SNEGSKA (reference sequence). CDR3 length: 17 residues. The CDR3 DNA reads as TGCAGTGCTAGGCCATGGGGGAACGTAGATAATGGTCAGCCCCAGCATTTT. It translates to CSARPWGNVDNGQPQHF.

This clonotype was seen a few times. A read error may produce the germline difference seen at one junction end. The chain couples TRBV5-1 to TRBJ2-7; D not certain. CDR1 is SGHRS and CDR2 is YFSETQ in the germline V gene. This CDR3 is built from 13 residues. The CDR3: CASSSPTPYEQCF. The DNA for the CDR3 is TGCGCCAGCAGCTCCCCGACTCCCTACGAGCAGTGCTTC.

This clonotype was detected many times. This rearrangement joins TRBV28 to TRBJ2-2; 7 bases are a match to TRBD1. V was pared by 5 bases and J by 0 bases, with 9 bases of the junction left unmatched. CDR3 length: 17 amino acids. Germline V gives CDR1 MDHEN, CDR2 SYDVKM. CDR3 protein: CASSPPTGQSNTGELFF. The CDR3 coding sequence is TGTGCCAGCAGTCCGCCCACGGGACAGTCGAACACCGGGGAGCTGTTTTTT.

This clonotype appeared a few times. This chain links TRBV5-1 with TRBJ2-1; 10 bases match TRBD1. CDR3 size: 18 residues. CDR1 SGHRS and CDR2 YFSETQ come from the germline V gene. Trimming took 1 base from V and 12 from J; bases not matched to a gene: 19. As DNA, the CDR3 is TGCGCCAGCAGCTTGTTAGGTTCCCCGGGACAGGGGAAGGTCGGGCAGTTCTTC. Protein product: CASSLLGSPGQGKVGQFF.

There are many counts of this clonotype. This sequence joins TRBV12-3 or TRBV12-4 and TRBJ2-2, with a weak D call TRBD1 (6 bases). This CDR3 contains 17 residues. V lost 5 bases and J lost 4, with 20 bases in between. The CDR3 DNA reads TGTGCCAGCAGTACGGACAGTCCGACAGATAGCACCGGGGAGCTGTTTTTT. Protein product: CASSTDSPTDSTGELFF.

There are many counts of this clonotype. This rearrangement joins TRBV30 to TRBJ2-7; D not resolved. The CDR3 has 14 amino acids. V dropped 2 bases and J dropped 0 bases, with 11 bases sitting between them. CDR1 is GTSNPN and CDR2 is SVGIG in the germline V gene (reference sequence). This CDR3 reads CAWSWEAHSYEQYF. The CDR3 DNA reads TGTGCCTGGAGTTGGGAAGCCCACTCCTACGAGCAGTACTTC. The whole variable domain, remainder taken from reference TRBV30 and TRBJ2-7, is SQTIHQWPATLVQPVGSPLSLECTVEGTSNPNLYWYRQAAGRGLQLLFYSVGIGQISSEVPQNLSASRPQDRQFILSSKKLLLSDSGFYLCAWSWEAHSYEQYFGPGTRLTVT.

In regard to this clonotype: At one end the junction does not follow the germline gene, possibly because of a read error. This chain uses TRBV5-1 with TRBJ2-5; 10 bases align to TRBD1. The CDR3 extends over 14 amino acids. Germline lookup yields CDR1 SGHRS and CDR2 YFSETQ. The CDR3 region is CGSSSGQGRETQYF. In DNA form, the CDR3 reads TGCGGCAGCAGCTCGGGACAGGGGAGGGAGACCCAGTACTTC.

This clonotype was detected ten times or more. The rearrangement joins TRBV28 to TRBJ2-5, with 8 bases identical to TRBD2. CDR1 is MDHEN, CDR2 SYDVKM, per germline. Unmatched junction bases numbered 12, after V lost 8 bases and J lost 4 bases. The CDR3 contains 15 residues. CDR3 in DNA: TGTGCCAGCTTTTCTCCCGGGAGGGCCGTAGAGACCCAGTACTTC. Its protein product is CASFSPGRAVETQYF.

The rearrangement joins TRBV15 to TRBJ2-7; 10 bases match TRBD1. The CDR3 length is 13 residues. Per the germline V gene, CDR1 is LNHNV and CDR2 is YYDKDF (reference sequence). Trimming took 3 bases from V and 5 from J; bases not matched to a gene: 1. CDR3 loop: CATSRTGGNEQYF. As DNA, the CDR3 is TGTGCCACCAGCAGGACAGGGGGCAACGAGCAGTACTTC.

V and J are TRBV6-1 and TRBJ1-4; D possibly corresponds to TRBD1 (5 bases). The germline CDR1 and CDR2 sequences are MNHNS and SASEGT. Trimming cost V 5 bases and J 0 bases, with 13 bases left between them. The CDR3 length is 16 residues. The CDR3 protein is CASSWTQLATNEKLFF. CDR3 bases: TGTGCCAGCAGTTGGACACAATTAGCAACTAATGAAAAACTGTTTTTT.

This clonotype was picked up many times. This sequence joins TRBV11-2 and TRBJ2-7, with unresolved D. Trimming took off 1 base at V and 0 bases at J, with 10 bases between the two ends. This CDR3 is 15 amino acids long. CDR1 is SGHAT, CDR2 FQNNGV, per germline. The CDR3 bases are TGTGCCAGCAGCTTAGGCGCGGTTTCCTCCTACGAGCAGTACTTC. Its translation: CASSLGAVSSYEQYF.

This clonotype was detected a few times. This sequence joins TRBV7-9 and TRBJ2-1, with TRBD2 matching over 7 bases. Germline CDR1 SEHNR, CDR2 FQNEAQ (reference sequence). J was trimmed by 2 bases and V by 8 bases; bases with no gene match: 12. The CDR3 has 16 residues. As DNA, the CDR3 is TGTGCCAGCCATCCTAGCGGAGGTCCCCCCTACAATGAGCAGTTCTTC. As protein: CASHPSGGPPYNEQFF.

The J gene is TRBJ2-2, the V gene TRBV24-1; unclear D gene. V gave up 4 bases and J gave up 6 bases, with 8 bases separating them. The CDR3 is 13 residues long. The germline V gene has CDR1 KGHDR and CDR2 SFDVKD. The CDR3 DNA reads TGTGCCACCAGTGAGTTGGCCGCCGGGGAGCTGTTTTTT. It specifies CATSELAAGELFF.

Many counts were recorded for this clonotype. The J gene is TRBJ2-2, the V gene TRBV11-1; 8 bases align to TRBD1. V trimming: 8 bases; J trimming: 5 bases; junction bases outside the gene matches: 7. The CDR3 totals 14 residues. CDR1 SGHAT and CDR2 FQDESV come from the germline V gene (reference sequence). In DNA form, the CDR3 reads TGTGCCAGCGGGAAACAGGGGGAAACCGGGGAGCTGTTTTTT. Protein product: CASGKQGETGELFF.

The CDR3 DNA reads as TGTGCCAGCAGTTCCGGGGCCTACACCGGGGAGCTGTTTTTT. Amino acid sequence: CASSSGAYTGELFF. The chain couples TRBV6-1 to TRBJ2-2; D is possibly TRBD1 or TRBD2 (5 bases each). The CDR3 contains 14 residues. Per the germline V gene, CDR1 is MNHNS and CDR2 is SASEGT. Trimming pared 5 bases from V and 3 bases from J, leaving 10 bases between.

This clonotype was counted many times. The chain is built from TRBV12-3 or TRBV12-4 and TRBJ1-4; the D gene is possibly TRBD1 (6 bases). The CDR3 runs 12 residues. V was shortened by 6 bases and J by 8 bases, with 10 bases between the two germline ends. CDR3 bases: TGTGCCAGCAGCCTGGACAGCGAAAAACTGTTTTTT. It specifies CASSLDSEKLFF.

The table lists this clonotype with many counts. The rearrangement links TRBV2 to TRBJ2-1; 9 nucleotides agree with TRBD2. The CDR3 totals 15 residues. The germline V gene encodes CDR1 SNHLY and CDR2 FYNNEI. With 4 bases clipped from V and 1 base from J, the junction kept 2 bases outside the gene matches. This CDR3 is CASSATSGSYNEQFF. DNA of the CDR3: TGTGCCAGCAGTGCGACTAGCGGTTCCTACAATGAGCAGTTCTTC.

This clonotype was seen repeatedly, ten times or more. This sequence joins TRBV15 and TRBJ2-6; D uncertain. V was pared by 3 bases and J by 3 bases, with 3 bases between. There are 13 residues in the CDR3. Per germline, CDR1 LNHNV and CDR2 YYDKDF (reference sequence). CDR3 region: CATSRHGANVLTF. The CDR3 DNA reads TGTGCCACCAGCAGGCATGGGGCCAACGTCCTGACTTTC. Full variable domain (rest looked up from reference TRBV15 and TRBJ2-6): DAMVIQNPRYQVTQFGKPVTLSCSQTLNHNVMYWYQQKSSQAPKLLFHYYDKDFNNEADTPDNFQSRRPNTSFCFLDIRSPGLGDTAMYLCATSRHGANVLTFGAGSRLTVL.